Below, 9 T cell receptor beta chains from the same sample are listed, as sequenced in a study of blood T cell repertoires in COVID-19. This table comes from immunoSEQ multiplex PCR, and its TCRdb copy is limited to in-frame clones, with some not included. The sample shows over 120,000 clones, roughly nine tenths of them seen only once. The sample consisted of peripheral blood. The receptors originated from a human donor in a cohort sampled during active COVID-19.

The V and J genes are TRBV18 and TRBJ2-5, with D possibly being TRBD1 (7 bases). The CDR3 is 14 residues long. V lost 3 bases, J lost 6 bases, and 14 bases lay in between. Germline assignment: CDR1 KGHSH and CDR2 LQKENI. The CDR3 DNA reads TGTGCCAGCTCACCGGAGGGGGCGGAAAAGACCCAGTACTTC. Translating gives CASSPEGAEKTQYF.

This CDR3 reads CASSLGQGATPLHF. The CDR3 coding sequence is TGTGCCAGCAGCTTAGGACAGGGGGCCACACCCCTCCACTTT. The gene calls are TRBV7-2 and TRBJ1-6, with 10 positions matching TRBD1. This CDR3 spans 14 amino acids. V lost 1 base to trimming and J lost 11 bases; unmatched junction nucleotides: 2. Per germline, CDR1 SGHTA and CDR2 FQGNSA.

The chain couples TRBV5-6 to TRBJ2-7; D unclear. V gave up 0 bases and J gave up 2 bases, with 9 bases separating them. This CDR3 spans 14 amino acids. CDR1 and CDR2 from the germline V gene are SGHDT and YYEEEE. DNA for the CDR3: TGTGCCAGCAGCTTGGAACACCTTACCTACGAGCAGTACTTC. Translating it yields CASSLEHLTYEQYF.

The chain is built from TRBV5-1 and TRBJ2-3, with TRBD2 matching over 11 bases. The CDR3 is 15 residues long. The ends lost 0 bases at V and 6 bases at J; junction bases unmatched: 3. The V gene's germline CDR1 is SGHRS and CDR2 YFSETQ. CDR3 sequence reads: CASSLGSGGADTQYF. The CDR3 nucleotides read TGCGCCAGCAGCTTGGGTAGCGGGGGGGCGGATACGCAGTATTTT.

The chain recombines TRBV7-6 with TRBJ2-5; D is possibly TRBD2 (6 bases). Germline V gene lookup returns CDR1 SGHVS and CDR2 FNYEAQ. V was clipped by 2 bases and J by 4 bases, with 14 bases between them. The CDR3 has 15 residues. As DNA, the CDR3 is TGTGCCAGCAGCTTACCAGAAGGGACTTCAGAGACCCAGTACTTC. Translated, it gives CASSLPEGTSETQYF.

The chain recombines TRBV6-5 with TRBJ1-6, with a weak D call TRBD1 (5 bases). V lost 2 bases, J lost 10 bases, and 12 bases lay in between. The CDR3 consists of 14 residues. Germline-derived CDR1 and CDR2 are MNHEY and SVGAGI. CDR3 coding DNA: TGTGCCAGCAGTTACGACAGAAGAAACTCACCCCTCCACTTT. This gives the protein CASSYDRRNSPLHF.

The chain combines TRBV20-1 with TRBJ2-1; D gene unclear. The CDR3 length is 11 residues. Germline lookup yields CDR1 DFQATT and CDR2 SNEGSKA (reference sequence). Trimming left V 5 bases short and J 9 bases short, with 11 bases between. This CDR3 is CSAYRDPEQFF. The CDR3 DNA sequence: TGCAGTGCTTACAGAGACCCTGAGCAGTTCTTC.

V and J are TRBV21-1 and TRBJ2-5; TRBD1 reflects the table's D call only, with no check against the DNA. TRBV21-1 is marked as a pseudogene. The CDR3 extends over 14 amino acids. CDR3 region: CASSIRDSQETQYF. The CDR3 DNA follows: TGTGCCAGCAGCATCCGGGACAGCCAAGAGACCCAGTACTTC.

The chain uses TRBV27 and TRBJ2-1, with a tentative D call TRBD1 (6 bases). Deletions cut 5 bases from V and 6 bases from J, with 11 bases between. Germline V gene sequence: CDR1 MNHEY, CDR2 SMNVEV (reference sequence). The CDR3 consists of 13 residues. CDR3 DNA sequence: TGTGCCAGCAGTCTTGACAGGCCCAATGAGCAGTTCTTC. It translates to CASSLDRPNEQFF.